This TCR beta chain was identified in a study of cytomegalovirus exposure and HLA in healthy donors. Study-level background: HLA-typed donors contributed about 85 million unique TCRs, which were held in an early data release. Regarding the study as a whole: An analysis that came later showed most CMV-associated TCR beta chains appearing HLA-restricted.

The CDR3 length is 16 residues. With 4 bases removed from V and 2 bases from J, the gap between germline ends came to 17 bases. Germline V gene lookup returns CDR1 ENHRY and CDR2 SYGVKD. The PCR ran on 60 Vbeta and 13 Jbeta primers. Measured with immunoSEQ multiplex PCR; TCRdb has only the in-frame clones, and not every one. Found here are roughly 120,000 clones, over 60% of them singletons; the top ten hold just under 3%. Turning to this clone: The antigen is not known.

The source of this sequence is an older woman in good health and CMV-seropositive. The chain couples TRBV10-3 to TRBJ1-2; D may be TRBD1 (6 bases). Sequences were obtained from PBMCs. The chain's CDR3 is CAISALRGRENYGYTF. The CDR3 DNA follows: TGTGCCATCAGTGCATTGAGGGGGAGGGAGAACTATGGCTACACCTTC.